Sequencing of this TCR beta chain was carried out in a study of shared clonotypes between healthy human individuals. Naive CD8 cells were CD45RO-negative, positively selected for CCR7, excluding terminally differentiated effector memory CD45RA+ cells. Only Caucasian adults living in Nashville, Tennessee served as donors. This clone was seen once. Its specificity is not known. This table comes from immunoSEQ multiplex PCR, and its TCRdb copy is limited to in-frame clones, with some not included. This table holds about 2.2 million clones, over 85% found once. V lost 5 bases to trimming and J lost 5 bases, with 20 bases between them. Germline-derived CDR1 and CDR2 are MNHNY and SVGAGI (reference sequence). The CDR3 runs 16 residues. Study-wide points: Clonotypes not shared had lower generation probabilities than those common to all four donors. Clonotype sharing among donors was thought likely to change with sequencing depth.

J is TRBJ2-3 and V is TRBV6-6; no clear D. The sequence derives from a man between 18 and 35 years old in good health. Some clones in this sample may be carry-over from other donors' samples. Input material: naive CD8+ T cells from PBMCs. This CDR3 is CASSPSLGLFVDTQYF. Written as DNA, the CDR3 is TGTGCCAGCAGTCCCTCCTTGGGCCTGTTTGTAGATACGCAGTATTTT.